A few counts support the clone carrying this T cell receptor beta chain. Its antigen is still unknown. The sample is drawn from a study of beta chain features in type 1 diabetes. Study observations and caveats: For patients, the naive, central memory and Treg TCRB repertoires appeared more alike than for healthy donors. A possible short-template PCR bias applies equally to patients and controls. All four CD4+ subsets of Type 1 diabetes patients contained TCRB CDR3s that were moderately but significantly shorter.

Heparinised blood was drawn once per donor, averaging about 116 mL. TCRB transcripts that were expressed got sequenced, as all of the isolated RNA had been reverse transcribed. The data were produced by immunoSEQ multiplex PCR, yet TCRdb's version contains in-frame clones alone and is incomplete. The sample shows some 700,000 clones, around an eighth of them seen only once. The origin of this receptor is a man younger than 30 with type 1 diabetes. Source material: naive CD4+ T cells from blood.

The chain's CDR3 is CASSVGGQGGNQPQHF. CDR3 bases: TGTGCCAGCAGCGTAGGAGGACAGGGTGGGAATCAGCCCCAGCATTTT. The rearrangement uses TRBV9 and TRBJ1-5; 8 bases are a match to TRBD1. Germline CDR1 reads SGDLS; CDR2 reads YYNGEE. CDR3 length equals 16 residues. The V and J ends lost 0 bases and 4 bases, in that order; junction bases with no gene match: 6.